This passage covers 20 T cell receptor beta chains from one sample sequenced in a study of shared clonotypes between healthy human individuals. Here immunoSEQ multiplex PCR was the method, and the copy in TCRdb shows in-frame clones only, minus some. The repertoire holds some 2.1 million clones, with approximately 94% as singletons. CD8 cells classed as naive were CD45RO-negative and positively selected for CCR7, excluding terminally differentiated effector memory CD45RA+ cells. Sequences were obtained from naive CD8+ T cells sorted from blood. The receptor source for this set is a man aged 18 to 35 in good health.

The V call is TRBV27, the J call TRBJ2-2; 10 positions match TRBD1. With V trimmed by 5 bases and J by 4 bases, 7 bases remained unmatched. Germline loops: CDR1 MNHEY, CDR2 SMNVEV (reference sequence). The CDR3 is 16 amino acids. The CDR3 reads CASSEGQGRITGELFF. The CDR3, as DNA: TGTGCCAGCAGTGAGGGACAGGGGAGAATCACCGGGGAGCTGTTTTTT.

The CDR3, as DNA: TGTGCCACCCTGTTTAGTAGCAATGAGCAGTTCTTC. The encoded protein is CATLFSSNEQFF. V gene TRBV7-8 combines with J gene TRBJ2-1; D ambiguous. CDR3 length equals 12 residues. CDR1 and CDR2 (germline): SGHVS, FQNEAQ. Deletions cut 10 bases from V and 6 bases from J, with 13 bases between.

A word on this clone: This sample includes further DNA sequences coding for the same CDR3. V is TRBV6-1 and J is TRBJ2-7, with TRBD2 matching 9 bases. The J segment lost 2 bases and the V segment lost 2 bases, leaving 4 bases of the junction unmatched. The CDR3 is made up of 15 amino acids. CDR1 is MNHNS and CDR2 is SASEGT in the germline V gene. The CDR3 nucleotides read TGTGCCAGCAGTGAAAGCGCTAGCGGGACCTACGAGCAGTACTTC. Translated: CASSESASGTYEQYF.

The V call is TRBV19, the J call TRBJ1-1; 10 nucleotides line up with TRBD1. The ends lost 4 bases at V and 1 base at J; junction bases unmatched: 3. The CDR3 is made up of 15 amino acids. Germline V CDR1 and CDR2: LNHDA, SQIVND (reference sequence). CDR3 DNA: TGTGCCAGTAGTACGACAGGGGGCGAGAACACTGAAGCTTTCTTT. Protein sequence: CASSTTGGENTEAFF.

This clone was detected once. Other nucleotide sequences in the sample specify the same CDR3. The chain links TRBV29-1 to TRBJ2-2; D is ambiguous. The CDR3 totals 11 residues. Germline V CDR1 and CDR2: SQVTM, ANQGSEA. V was cut by 4 bases and J by 5 bases, with 5 bases left in between. CDR3 DNA sequence: TGCAGCGTTGTTCGGACCGGGGAGCTGTTTTTT. Translated, it gives CSVVRTGELFF.

CDR3 residues: CASSDESSKDEQYF. The CDR3 DNA reads as TGTGCCAGCAGCGATGAGAGCAGTAAGGACGAGCAGTACTTC. This chain connects TRBV9 to TRBJ2-7; D remains ambiguous. This CDR3 region has 14 residues. CDR1 is SGDLS and CDR2 is YYNGEE in the germline V gene. With 3 bases removed from V and 5 bases from J, the gap between germline ends came to 15 bases.

This chain joins TRBV30 and TRBJ1-2, with unresolved D. The length of the CDR3 is 11 residues. Trimming pared 8 bases from V and 8 bases from J, leaving 15 bases between. Germline CDR1 is GTSNPN and CDR2 is SVGIG (reference sequence). The CDR3 nucleotides read TGTGCCCCCAACCCGGTGGGGGGCTACACCTTC. Protein sequence: CAPNPVGGYTF.

V is TRBV5-6 and J is TRBJ2-7; 12 bases agree with TRBD1. The CDR3 sequence is 15 residues long. V lost 2 bases and J lost 5; bases outside the gene matches: 5. Germline CDR1 and CDR2: SGHDT and YYEEEE. CDR3 sequence: CASSFWDRGRDEQYF. The CDR3 DNA reads as TGTGCCAGCAGCTTCTGGGACAGGGGGCGCGACGAGCAGTACTTC. The variable domain in full, with the rest retrieved from reference TRBV5-6 and TRBJ2-7, is DAGVTQSPTHLIKTRGQQVTLRCSPKSGHDTVSWYQQALGQGPQFIFQYYEEEERQRGNFPDRFSGHQFPNYSSELNVNALLLGDSALYLCASSFWDRGRDEQYFGPGTRLTVT.

V gene TRBV19 combines with J gene TRBJ2-1; 8 bases map to TRBD2. Losses at the gene ends were 4 bases for V and 5 bases for J; bases not matched to a gene: 7. CDR1 is LNHDA and CDR2 is SQIVND in the germline V gene (reference sequence). The length of the CDR3 is 15 residues. CDR3 bases: TGTGCCAGTAGTACTGGACTAGCTCTCGACAATGAGCAGTTCTTC. Protein: CASSTGLALDNEQFF.

The V gene is TRBV28, the J gene TRBJ2-6; tentative D call: TRBD2 (5 bases). The V and J ends lost 6 bases and 4 bases respectively, with 10 bases between them. In germline, CDR1 is MDHEN, CDR2 SYDVKM. The length of the CDR3 is 14 residues. CDR3 sequence (DNA): TGTGCCAGCAGAGAGGGTACAGGGGCCAACGTCCTGACTTTC. Residues: CASREGTGANVLTF.

V usage is TRBV19 and J usage is TRBJ2-1, with 13 bases identical to TRBD2. Germline lookup yields CDR1 LNHDA and CDR2 SQIVND (reference sequence). V was pared by 7 bases and J by 8 bases, with 5 bases of the junction left unmatched. The CDR3 is made up of 14 amino acids. The CDR3 nucleotides read TGTGCCAGTATGTGGACTAGCGGGAGCTATGAGCAGTTCTTC. Its translation: CASMWTSGSYEQFF.

J is TRBJ2-2 and V is TRBV9, with 7 bases identical to TRBD1. V dropped 6 bases and J dropped 1; count of bases not matched to a gene: 12. Germline values: CDR1 SGDLS, CDR2 YYNGEE. This CDR3 is built from 17 residues. CDR3 DNA: TGTGCCAGCACCCACCCTAGAGGGACAGTGAACACCGGGGAGCTGTTTTTT. Amino acid sequence: CASTHPRGTVNTGELFF.

The chain has TRBV6-6 and TRBJ1-1; D not certain. The V and J ends lost 0 bases and 5 bases respectively, with 7 bases between them. Per germline, CDR1 MNHNY and CDR2 SVGAGI (reference sequence). The CDR3 length is 13 residues. CDR3 bases: TGTGCCAGCAGTTACTCGGGTGTGACTGAAGCTTTCTTT. It is translated as CASSYSGVTEAFF.

J is TRBJ2-7 and V is TRBV5-4; the D call may be TRBD1 or TRBD2 (6 bases each). This CDR3 spans 14 amino acids. V was shortened by 0 bases and J by 3 bases, with 10 bases between the two germline ends. CDR1 and CDR2 from the germline V gene are SGHNT and YYREEE (reference sequence). CDR3 in amino acids: CASSLVGGRYEQYF. CDR3 nucleotides: TGTGCCAGCAGCTTGGTCGGGGGCCGCTACGAGCAGTACTTC.

In the case of this clone: This sample also contains other DNA sequences that code for the same CDR3. The chain is built from TRBV9 and TRBJ2-1; 8 bases are shared with TRBD2. Per germline, CDR1 SGDLS and CDR2 YYNGEE. The CDR3 spans 16 residues. After removal of 3 bases from V and 4 bases from J, the junction contained 9 bases not matched to a gene. Here the CDR3 reads CASSAGLAESYNEQFF. The CDR3 DNA sequence: TGTGCCAGCAGCGCCGGACTAGCCGAGAGTTACAATGAGCAGTTCTTC. Combining the CDR3 with reference TRBV9 and TRBJ2-1 gives the whole variable domain DSGVTQTPKHLITATGQRVTLRCSPRSGDLSVYWYQQSLDQGLQFLIQYYNGEERAKGNILERFSAQQFPDLHSELNLSSLELGDSALYFCASSAGLAESYNEQFFGPGTRLTVL.

This chain joins TRBV11-2 and TRBJ2-1; 10 nucleotides match TRBD2. V shed 4 bases and J 0 bases; nucleotides not matched to a gene: 12. CDR3 length equals 19 residues. Germline V lookup: CDR1 SGHAT, CDR2 FQNNGV. CDR3 residues: CASSSHPSGGLSSYNEQFF. DNA of the CDR3: TGTGCCAGCAGCTCCCACCCTAGCGGGGGCCTCAGCTCCTACAATGAGCAGTTCTTC.

The chain combines TRBV6-1 with TRBJ2-7; unclear D gene. The CDR3 spans 15 residues. Germline V gene sequence: CDR1 MNHNS, CDR2 SASEGT. V was cut by 1 base and J by 2 bases, with 12 bases left in between. CDR3 amino acids: CASSEGPKIPYEQYF. CDR3 bases: TGTGCCAGCAGTGAAGGGCCCAAAATCCCCTACGAGCAGTACTTC.

This rearrangement joins TRBV19 to TRBJ2-7, with unresolved D. V was pared by 4 bases and J by 5 bases, with 12 bases between. Germline V gene sequence: CDR1 LNHDA, CDR2 SQIVND (reference sequence). This CDR3 spans 13 amino acids. CDR3 loop: CASSRTAYDEQYF. The CDR3 DNA reads as TGTGCCAGTAGTAGGACCGCGTATGACGAGCAGTACTTC.

Comment on this clone: The germline gene is not matched at one end of the junction; a read error may be the cause. The gene calls are TRBV7-7 and TRBJ2-7; 7 nucleotides line up with TRBD2. CDR1 is SSHAT and CDR2 is FNYEAQ in the germline V gene (reference sequence). This CDR3 region has 15 residues. CDR3 sequence: CASSLAAGLGYEQYF. The CDR3 region has the DNA TGTGCTAGCAGCTTAGCAGCGGGACTTGGCTACGAGCAGTACTTC.

The V call is TRBV5-1, the J call TRBJ2-5; D perhaps matches TRBD2 (6 bases). V was shortened by 2 bases and J by 1 base, with 12 bases between the two germline ends. The germline gives CDR1 SGHRS, CDR2 YFSETQ. The CDR3 length is 15 residues. CDR3: CASSFLRGAQETQYF. In nucleotides, the CDR3 is TGCGCCAGCAGCTTTTTGCGGGGCGCCCAAGAGACCCAGTACTTC. Combining the CDR3 with reference TRBV5-1 and TRBJ2-5 gives the whole variable domain KAGVTQTPRYLIKTRGQQVTLSCSPISGHRSVSWYQQTPGQGLQFLFEYFSETQRNKGNFPGRFSGRQFSNSRSEMNVSTLELGDSALYLCASSFLRGAQETQYFGPGTRLLVL.